Reported below is one T cell receptor beta chain. Its antigen remains unknown. This may be a read error: a much more frequent sequence differs by one nucleotide. The sample is drawn from a study of T cells in Graves' hyperthyroidism and ophthalmopathy. The wider study: Any treatment followed the collection of peripheral blood at initial diagnosis.

Overall study findings and caveats: Appearing also in blood were most of the thyroid clonotypes expanded above 0.001.

This CDR3 spans 13 amino acids. Germline V gives CDR1 SGHAT, CDR2 FQDESV (reference sequence). Regions amplified from RNA transcripts were the TCR beta CDR3 regions. HTBI primers were the set used in a first-round RT-PCR of the TCR CDR3. TCRdb itself ran the multiplex PCR reads through MiXCR, one entry per CDR3 protein. The table lists about 710,000 distinct CDR3 sequences, 16% of them singletons, with approximately 8.4% in the top ten. Diagnoses rested on clinical symptoms, serum thyroxine and TRAb, thyroid ultrasound and orbital computed tomography. The chain recombines TRBV11-1 with TRBJ2-7; perhaps TRBD1 as D (5 bases). The sequencing sample was made of blood. The receptor was isolated from a man aged 18 to 29 with Graves' hyperthyroidism. CDR3 residues: CASSSGRVDERYF. In nucleotides, the CDR3 is TGTGCCAGCAGCTCAGGCAGGGTGGACGAGCGGTACTTC.